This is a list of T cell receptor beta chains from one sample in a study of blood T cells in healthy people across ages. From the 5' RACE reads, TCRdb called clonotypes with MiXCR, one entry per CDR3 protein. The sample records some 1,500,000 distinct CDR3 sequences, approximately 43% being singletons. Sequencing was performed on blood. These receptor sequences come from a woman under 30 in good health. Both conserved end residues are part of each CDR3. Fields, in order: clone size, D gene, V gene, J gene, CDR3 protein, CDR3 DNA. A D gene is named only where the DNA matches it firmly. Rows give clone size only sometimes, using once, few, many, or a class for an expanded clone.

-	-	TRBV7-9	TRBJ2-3	CASSPRARDRRTDTQYF	TGTGCCAGCAGCCCAAGAGCTCGGGACCGCAGGACAGATACGCAGTATTTT
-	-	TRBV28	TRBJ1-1	CASSPKGPKAFF	TGTGCCAGCAGTCCCAAGGGTCCGAAGGCTTTCTTT
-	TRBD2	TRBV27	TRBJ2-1	CASSFFGGSSNEQFF	TGTGCCAGCAGTTTTTTCGGCGGGAGCTCTAATGAGCAGTTCTTC
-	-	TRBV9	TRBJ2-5	CASSVAPLVGETQYF	TGTGCCAGCAGCGTAGCCCCACTAGTTGGGGAGACCCAGTACTTC
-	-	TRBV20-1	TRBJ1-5	CSARESVGNQPRHF	TGCAGTGCTAGAGAGTCGGTAGGCAATCAGCCCCGGCATTTT
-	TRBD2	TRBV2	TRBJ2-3	CASNDGTSGGGSTDTQYF	TGTGCCAGCAATGACGGGACTAGCGGGGGGGGTAGCACAGATACGCAGTATTTT
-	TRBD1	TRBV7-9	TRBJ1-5	CASSLDGTGSSNPPQHF	TGTGCCAGCAGCTTAGATGGGACAGGGAGTAGCAATCCGCCCCAGCATTTT
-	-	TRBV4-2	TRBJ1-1	CASSQYREFYVSEAFF	TGTGCCAGCAGCCAATATCGTGAATTTTACGTGTCTGAAGCTTTCTTT
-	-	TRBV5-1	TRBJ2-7	CASSFLRVSNEQYF	TGCGCCAGCAGCTTCCTTCGGGTTAGCAATGAGCAGTACTTC
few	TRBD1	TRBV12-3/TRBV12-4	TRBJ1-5	CASSVTGGRHQPQHF	TGTGCCAGCAGTGTCACAGGGGGCCGTCATCAGCCCCAGCATTTT
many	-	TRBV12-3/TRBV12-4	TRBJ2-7	CASSLAGGYNEQYF	TGTGCCAGCAGTTTAGCGGGAGGTTACAATGAGCAGTACTTC
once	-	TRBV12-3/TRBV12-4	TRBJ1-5	CASSVAGKEPQHF	TGTGCCAGCAGTGTTGCAGGGAAGGAGCCCCAGCATTTT
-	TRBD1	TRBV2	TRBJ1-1	CATTVQGPTEAFF	TGTGCCACGACAGTACAGGGGCCCACTGAAGCTTTCTTT
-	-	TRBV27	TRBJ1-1	CASSSGRKAFF	TGTGCCAGCAGTTCAGGGAGGAAAGCTTTCTTT
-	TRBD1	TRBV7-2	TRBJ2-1	CASSPGTGWEEQFF	TGTGCCAGCAGCCCCGGGACAGGCTGGGAGGAGCAGTTCTTC
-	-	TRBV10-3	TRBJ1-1	CAISESWGRNTEAFF	TGTGCCATCAGTGAGTCTTGGGGCAGAAACACTGAAGCTTTCTTT
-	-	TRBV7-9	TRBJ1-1	CASSLVRGVPEAFF	TGTGCCAGCAGCCTAGTCAGGGGTGTCCCGGAAGCTTTCTTT
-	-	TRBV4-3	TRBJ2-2	CASSPAVSNTGELFF	TGCGCCAGCAGCCCCGCTGTCTCGAACACCGGGGAGCTGTTTTTT
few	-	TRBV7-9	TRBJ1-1	CASSAYKNTEAFF	TGTGCCAGCAGCGCCTACAAGAACACTGAAGCTTTCTTT
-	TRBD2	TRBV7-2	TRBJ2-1	CASSFTSGLIEQFF	TGTGCCAGCAGCTTCACTAGCGGCCTCATTGAGCAGTTCTTC
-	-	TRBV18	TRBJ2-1	CASSKDPGPGSNEQFF	TGTGCCAGCTCCAAAGACCCGGGACCGGGATCGAATGAGCAGTTCTTC
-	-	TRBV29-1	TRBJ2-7	CSVSNLYEQYF	TGCAGCGTTTCCAATCTTTACGAGCAGTACTTC
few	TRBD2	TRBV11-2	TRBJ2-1	CASSLVASGRSEQFF	TGTGCCAGCAGCTTAGTGGCTAGCGGGAGATCTGAGCAGTTCTTC
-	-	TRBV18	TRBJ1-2	CASAPLSGGYTF	TGTGCCAGCGCACCACTATCCGGTGGCTACACCTTC
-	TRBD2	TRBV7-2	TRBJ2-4	CASSLGGGRAYNKQYF	TGTGCCAGCAGCTTAGGGGGGGGGAGGGCCTACAACAAGCAGTACTTC
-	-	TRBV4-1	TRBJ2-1	CASSHPGDSNEQFF	TGCGCCAGCAGCCATCCCGGGGATAGCAATGAGCAGTTCTTC
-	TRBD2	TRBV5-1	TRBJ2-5	CASSVTSHQETQYF	TGCGCCAGCAGCGTGACTAGCCACCAAGAGACCCAGTACTTC
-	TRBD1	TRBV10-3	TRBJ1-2	CAIRQGTEWDYYGYTF	TGTGCCATCAGACAGGGGACGGAGTGGGACTACTATGGCTACACCTTC
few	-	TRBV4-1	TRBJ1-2	CASSPQAWGNYGYTF	TGCGCCAGCAGCCCACAAGCCTGGGGTAACTATGGCTACACCTTC
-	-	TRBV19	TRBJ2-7	CASSRGGDNEQYF	TGTGCCAGTAGTAGGGGAGGGGACAATGAGCAGTACTTC
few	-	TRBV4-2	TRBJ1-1	CASSQEIRSTEAFF	TGTGCCAGCAGCCAAGAAATCAGAAGCACTGAAGCTTTCTTT
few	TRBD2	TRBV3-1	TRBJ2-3	CASSQDLLAGGSTDTQYF	TGTGCCAGCAGCCAAGATCTACTAGCGGGAGGTTCGACAGATACGCAGTATTTT
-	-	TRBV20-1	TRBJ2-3	CSVRAGDTQYF	TGCAGTGTTCGGGCGGGAGATACGCAGTATTTT
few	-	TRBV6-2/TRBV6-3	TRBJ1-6	CASRVAYNSPLHF	TGTGCCAGCAGGGTCGCCTATAATTCACCCCTCCACTTT
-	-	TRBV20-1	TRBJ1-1	CSAGGPGTEAFF	TGCAGTGCGGGGGGTCCGGGAACTGAAGCTTTCTTT
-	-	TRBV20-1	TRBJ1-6	CSARDPREGSPLHF	TGCAGTGCTAGAGATCCCAGGGAAGGCTCACCCCTCCACTTT
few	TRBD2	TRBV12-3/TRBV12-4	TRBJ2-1	CASRLGLAGASSYNEQFF	TGTGCCAGCAGACTGGGACTAGCGGGGGCGAGCTCCTACAATGAGCAGTTCTTC
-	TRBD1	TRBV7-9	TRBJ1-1	CASSFSGTGVAEAFF	TGTGCCAGCAGCTTCTCCGGGACAGGGGTGGCGGAAGCTTTCTTT
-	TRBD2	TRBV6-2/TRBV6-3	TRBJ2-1	CASRTSGVNEQFF	TGTGCCAGCCGGACTAGCGGGGTCAATGAGCAGTTCTTC
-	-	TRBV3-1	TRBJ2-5	CASSYREIEETQYF	TGTGCCAGCAGCTACCGGGAGATCGAAGAGACCCAGTACTTC
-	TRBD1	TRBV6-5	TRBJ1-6	CASGTGYGTANSPLHF	TGTGCCAGCGGGACGGGATATGGGACAGCTAATTCACCCCTCCACTTT
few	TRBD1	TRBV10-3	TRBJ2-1	CAISEITGTGPSNEQFF	TGTGCCATCAGTGAGATTACCGGGACAGGGCCAAGCAATGAGCAGTTCTTC
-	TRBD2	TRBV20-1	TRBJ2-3	CSASPSGRYTDTQYF	TGCAGTGCTAGTCCTAGCGGGAGGTACACAGATACGCAGTATTTT
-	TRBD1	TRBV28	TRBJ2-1	CASSSKGTGYREQFF	TGTGCCAGCAGTTCCAAAGGGACAGGGTATCGTGAGCAGTTCTTC
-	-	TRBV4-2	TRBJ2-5	CASSQDWTPQETQYF	TGTGCCAGCAGCCAAGATTGGACCCCACAAGAGACCCAGTACTTC